This T cell receptor beta chain was identified during a study of technical replicates of blood from several donors. Germline CDR1 reads MNHEY; CDR2 reads SVGAGI. This CDR3 comprises 13 residues. V lost 6 bases to trimming and J lost 5 bases; unmatched junction nucleotides: 5. Method: immunoSEQ multiplex PCR; TCRdb's copy keeps in-frame clones and lacks some. In the table there are some 90,000 clones, approximately 95% of which are singletons. This clonotype was obtained from a human donor in good health. V gene TRBV6-5 combines with J gene TRBJ2-5, with 8 nucleotides matching TRBD1. Sequences were obtained from T cells isolated from PBMCs. CDR3 DNA sequence: TGTGCCAGCAGGGTGACAGGGGTGGAGACCCAGTACTTC. This sequence encodes CASRVTGVETQYF.